This T cell receptor (beta chain) came from a study of blood T cell repertoires in COVID-19. Study information: COVID-19 samples collected from the United States, Italy and Spain covered acute and convalescent phases. PBMCs, B-cell-depleted T cells, or T cells were the source of the cDNA or gDNA that made up the material.

Trimming took 4 bases from V and 3 from J; bases not matched to a gene: 6. Germline lookup yields CDR1 SNHLY and CDR2 FYNNEI. The CDR3 contains 16 residues. Study processing details: Quantification of nucleated cells was approximated via reference gene primer amplification. The repertoire was sequenced with immunoSEQ multiplex PCR; TCRdb's copy has only in-frame clones and lacks some. That table furnishes V, J and clone size, whereas the DNA furnished D and trimming. The table includes roughly 320,000 clones, roughly 86% detected once. This clone has only one observation. The TCR comes from a man aged 65 to 79 with acute or convalescent COVID-19. The specimen sequenced was peripheral blood. The rearrangement joins TRBV2 to TRBJ2-3, with 11 nucleotides matching TRBD2. CDR3 residues: CASSGLAGGKTDTQYF. The DNA of the CDR3 is TGTGCCAGCAGTGGTCTAGCGGGGGGTAAGACAGATACGCAGTATTTT.